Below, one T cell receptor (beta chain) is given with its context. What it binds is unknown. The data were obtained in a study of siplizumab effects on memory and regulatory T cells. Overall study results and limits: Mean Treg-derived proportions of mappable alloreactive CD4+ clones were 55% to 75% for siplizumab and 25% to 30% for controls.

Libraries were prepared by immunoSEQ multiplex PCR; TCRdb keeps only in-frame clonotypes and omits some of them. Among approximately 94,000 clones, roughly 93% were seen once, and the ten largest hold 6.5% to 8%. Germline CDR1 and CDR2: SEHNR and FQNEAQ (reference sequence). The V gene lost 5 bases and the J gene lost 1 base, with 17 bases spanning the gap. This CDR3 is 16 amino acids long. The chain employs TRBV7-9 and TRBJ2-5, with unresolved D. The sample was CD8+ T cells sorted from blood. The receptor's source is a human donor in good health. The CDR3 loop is CASSLLSAGTQETQYF. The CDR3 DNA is TGTGCCAGCAGCCTACTATCGGCAGGAACCCAAGAGACCCAGTACTTC.